This T cell receptor (beta chain) was profiled in a study of blood T cell repertoires in COVID-19. The assay was immunoSEQ multiplex PCR, and TCRdb's table has in-frame clones only and misses some. The table lists about 140,000 clones, 90% of them singletons. This CDR3 has 16 residues. The germline V gene has CDR1 SGHTS and CDR2 YDEGEE. Trimming cost V 4 bases and J 4 bases, with 17 bases left between them. This receptor was obtained from an elderly woman with acute or convalescent COVID-19. Sequencing used peripheral blood. This sequence joins TRBV5-8 and TRBJ2-2, with D perhaps TRBD1 (6 bases). For the CDR3, the DNA is TGTGCCAGCAGCCTGCATCAGGGGAGTGGCACCGGGGAGCTGTTTTTT. This encodes CASSLHQGSGTGELFF.